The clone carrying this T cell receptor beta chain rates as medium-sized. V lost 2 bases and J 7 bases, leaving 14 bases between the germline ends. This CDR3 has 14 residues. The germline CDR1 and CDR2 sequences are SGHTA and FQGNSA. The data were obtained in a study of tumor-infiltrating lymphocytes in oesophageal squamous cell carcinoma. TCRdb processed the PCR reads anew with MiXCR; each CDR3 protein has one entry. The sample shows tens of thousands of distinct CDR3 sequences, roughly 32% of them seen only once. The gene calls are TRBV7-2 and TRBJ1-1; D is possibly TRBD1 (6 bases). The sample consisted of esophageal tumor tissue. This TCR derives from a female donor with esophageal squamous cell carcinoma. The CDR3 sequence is CASSLSRGPSEAFF. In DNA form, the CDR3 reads TGTGCCAGCAGCTTAAGCCGGGGGCCAAGTGAAGCTTTCTTT.